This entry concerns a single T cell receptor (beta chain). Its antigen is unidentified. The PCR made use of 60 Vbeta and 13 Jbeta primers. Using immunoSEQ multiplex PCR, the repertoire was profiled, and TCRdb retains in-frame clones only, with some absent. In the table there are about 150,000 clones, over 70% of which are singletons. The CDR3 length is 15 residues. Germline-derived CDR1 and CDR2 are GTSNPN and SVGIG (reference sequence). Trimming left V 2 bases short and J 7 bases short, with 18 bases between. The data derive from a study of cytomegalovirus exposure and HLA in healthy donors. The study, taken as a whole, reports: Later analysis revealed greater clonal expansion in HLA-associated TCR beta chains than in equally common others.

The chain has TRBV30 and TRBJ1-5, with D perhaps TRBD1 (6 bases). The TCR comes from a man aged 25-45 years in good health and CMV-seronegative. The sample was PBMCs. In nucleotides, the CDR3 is TGTGCCTGGAGTCCCCCCCACAGGGCTAAGCAGCCCCAGCATTTT. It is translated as CAWSPPHRAKQPQHF.